This T cell receptor (beta chain) was recovered during a study of CD8 T cells in ankylosing spondylitis. Overall study results and limits: Typical of ankylosing spondylitis blood, it appeared, was a TCR beta motif of fewer than 10 highly homologous variants.

MiXCR was run by TCRdb on the 5' RACE reads, yielding one entry per CDR3 protein. The table lists about 450,000 distinct CDR3 sequences, 25% to 30% of them singletons. Germline V gene data show CDR1 as SGHVS and CDR2 as FNYEAQ. The V end lost 1 base, the J end lost 8 bases, and 11 bases lay between the germline ends. This CDR3 contains 13 residues. In regard to this clonotype: No antigen is known for it.

The sequenced sample consisted of blood, either unsorted or a sorted T cell fraction (not recorded which). This TCR was sampled from a male donor with ankylosing spondylitis. This sequence joins TRBV7-6 and TRBJ1-2; D is perhaps TRBD1 (5 bases). Here the CDR3 reads CASSLEGANGYTF. The CDR3 nucleotides read TGTGCCAGCAGCTTAGAAGGGGCTAACGGCTACACCTTC.